One TCR beta chain is described in this entry. Its target is not known. The data are from a study of shared clonotypes between healthy human individuals. Findings of the study overall: With few donors, the genetic and exposure-history diversity represented was limited.

V was trimmed by 3 bases and J by 4 bases, leaving 19 bases between them. Germline-derived CDR1 and CDR2 are KGHSH and LQKENI. This CDR3 contains 16 residues. TCRdb keeps only in-frame clones here, not all; method: immunoSEQ multiplex PCR. The sample has 2 million to 2.5 million clones, 95% seen once. The source of this sequence is a man aged 18 to 30 in good health. The chain recombines TRBV18 with TRBJ2-7; D is perhaps TRBD1 or TRBD2 (5 bases each). The sample taken for sequencing was naive CD4+ T cells sorted from blood. Subset reported: CD45RA+ positively selected. The DNA of the CDR3 is TGTGCCAGCTCACCGCAAGGGGACCAAGCCTTATACGAGCAGTACTTC. Translation gives CASSPQGDQALYEQYF.